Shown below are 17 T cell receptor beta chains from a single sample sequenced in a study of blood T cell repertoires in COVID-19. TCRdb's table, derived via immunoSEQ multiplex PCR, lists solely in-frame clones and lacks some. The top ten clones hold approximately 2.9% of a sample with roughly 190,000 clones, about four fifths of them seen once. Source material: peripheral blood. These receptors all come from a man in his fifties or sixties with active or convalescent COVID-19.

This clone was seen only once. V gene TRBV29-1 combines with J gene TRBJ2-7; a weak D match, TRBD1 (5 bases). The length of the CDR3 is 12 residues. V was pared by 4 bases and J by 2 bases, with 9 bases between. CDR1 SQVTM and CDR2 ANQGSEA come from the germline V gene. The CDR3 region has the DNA TGCAGCGTTGTCTTCAGGGCCTACGAGCAGTACTTC. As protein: CSVVFRAYEQYF.

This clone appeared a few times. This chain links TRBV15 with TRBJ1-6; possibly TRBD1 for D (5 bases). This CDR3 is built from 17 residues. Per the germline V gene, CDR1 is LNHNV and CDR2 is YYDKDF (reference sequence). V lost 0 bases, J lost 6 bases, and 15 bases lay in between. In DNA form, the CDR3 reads TGTGCCACCAGCAGAGAGATCCAGGGAAAGCCTAATTCACCCCTCCACTTT. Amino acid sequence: CATSREIQGKPNSPLHF.

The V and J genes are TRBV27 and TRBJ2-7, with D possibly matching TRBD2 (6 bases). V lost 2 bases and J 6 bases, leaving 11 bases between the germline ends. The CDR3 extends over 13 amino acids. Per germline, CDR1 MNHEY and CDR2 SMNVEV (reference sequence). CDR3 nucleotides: TGTGCCAGCAGTTTACCGGGGGTCTCCGAGCAGTACTTC. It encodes CASSLPGVSEQYF.

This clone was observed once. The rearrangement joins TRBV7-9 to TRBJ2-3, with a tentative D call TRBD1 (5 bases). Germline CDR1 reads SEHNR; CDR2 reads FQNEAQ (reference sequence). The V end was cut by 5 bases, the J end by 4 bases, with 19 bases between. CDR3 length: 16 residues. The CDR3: CASSGALGISPDTQYF. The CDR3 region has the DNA TGTGCCAGCAGCGGGGCCCTTGGGATCAGTCCAGATACGCAGTATTTT.

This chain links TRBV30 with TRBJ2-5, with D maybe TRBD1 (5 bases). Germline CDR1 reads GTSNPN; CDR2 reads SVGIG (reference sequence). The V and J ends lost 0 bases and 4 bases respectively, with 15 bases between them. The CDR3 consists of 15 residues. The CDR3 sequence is CAWSVGVGRRETQYF. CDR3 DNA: TGTGCCTGGAGTGTAGGGGTCGGACGTAGAGAGACCCAGTACTTC.

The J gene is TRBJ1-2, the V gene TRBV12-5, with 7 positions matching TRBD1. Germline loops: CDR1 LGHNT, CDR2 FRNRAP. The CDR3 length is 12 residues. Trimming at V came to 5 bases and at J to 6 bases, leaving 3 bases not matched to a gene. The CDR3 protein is CASGLGTDGYTF. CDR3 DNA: TGTGCTAGTGGTCTAGGGACAGATGGCTACACCTTC.

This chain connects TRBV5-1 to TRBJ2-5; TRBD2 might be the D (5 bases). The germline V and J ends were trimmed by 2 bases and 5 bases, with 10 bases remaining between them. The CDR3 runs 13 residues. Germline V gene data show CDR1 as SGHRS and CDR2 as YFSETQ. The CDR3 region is CASSLAEVETQYF. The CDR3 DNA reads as TGCGCCAGCAGCTTAGCGGAGGTTGAGACCCAGTACTTC.

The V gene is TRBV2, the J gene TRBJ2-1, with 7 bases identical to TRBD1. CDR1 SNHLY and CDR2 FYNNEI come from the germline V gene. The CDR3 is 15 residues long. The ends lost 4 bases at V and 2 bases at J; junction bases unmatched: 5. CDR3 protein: CASSGQGRAYNEQFF. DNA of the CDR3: TGTGCCAGCAGTGGACAGGGTAGGGCCTACAATGAGCAGTTCTTC.

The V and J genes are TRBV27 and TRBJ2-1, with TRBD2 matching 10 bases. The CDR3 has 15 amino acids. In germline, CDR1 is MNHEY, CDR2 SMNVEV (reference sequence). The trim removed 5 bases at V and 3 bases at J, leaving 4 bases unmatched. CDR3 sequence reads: CASSRTSGYYNEQFF. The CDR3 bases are TGTGCCAGCAGTCGGACTAGCGGTTACTACAATGAGCAGTTCTTC.

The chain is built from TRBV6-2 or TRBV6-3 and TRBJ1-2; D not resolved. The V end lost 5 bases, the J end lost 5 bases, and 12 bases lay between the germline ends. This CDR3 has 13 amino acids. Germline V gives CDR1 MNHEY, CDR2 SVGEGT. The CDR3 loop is CASSPQVNYGYTF. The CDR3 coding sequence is TGTGCCAGCAGTCCCCAGGTGAATTATGGCTACACCTTC.

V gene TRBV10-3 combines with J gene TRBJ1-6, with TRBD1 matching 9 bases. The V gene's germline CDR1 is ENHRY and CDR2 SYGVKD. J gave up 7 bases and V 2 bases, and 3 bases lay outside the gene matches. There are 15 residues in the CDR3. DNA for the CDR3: TGTGCCATCAGTGAGCCGGGACAGGGAAATTCACCCCTCCACTTT. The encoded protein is CAISEPGQGNSPLHF.

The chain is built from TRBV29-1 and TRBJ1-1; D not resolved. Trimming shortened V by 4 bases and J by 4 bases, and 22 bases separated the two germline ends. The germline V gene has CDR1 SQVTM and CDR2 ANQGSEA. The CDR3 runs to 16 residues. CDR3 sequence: CSVVRSIVLLGTEAFF. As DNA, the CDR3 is TGCAGCGTTGTCCGTAGTATAGTCCTTCTCGGCACTGAAGCTTTCTTT.

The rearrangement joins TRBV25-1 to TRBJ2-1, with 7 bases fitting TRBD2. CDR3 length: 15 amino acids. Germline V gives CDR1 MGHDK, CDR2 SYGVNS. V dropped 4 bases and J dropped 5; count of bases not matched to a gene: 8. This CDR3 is CASSAAGTKDNEQFF. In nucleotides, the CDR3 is TGTGCCAGCAGTGCCGCCGGGACTAAAGACAATGAGCAGTTCTTC.

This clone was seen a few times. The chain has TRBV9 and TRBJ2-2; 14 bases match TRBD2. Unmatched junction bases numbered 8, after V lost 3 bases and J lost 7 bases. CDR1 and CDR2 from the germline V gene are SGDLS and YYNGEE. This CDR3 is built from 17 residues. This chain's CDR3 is CASSAGLAGEGGGELFF. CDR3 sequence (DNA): TGTGCCAGCAGCGCGGGACTAGCGGGAGAGGGCGGCGGGGAGCTGTTTTTT.

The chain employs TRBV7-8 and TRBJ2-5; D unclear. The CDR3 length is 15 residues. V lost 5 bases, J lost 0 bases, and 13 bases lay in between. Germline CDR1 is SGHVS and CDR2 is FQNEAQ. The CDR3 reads CASSRAVADQETQYF. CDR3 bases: TGTGCCAGCAGCCGGGCGGTTGCGGACCAAGAGACCCAGTACTTC.

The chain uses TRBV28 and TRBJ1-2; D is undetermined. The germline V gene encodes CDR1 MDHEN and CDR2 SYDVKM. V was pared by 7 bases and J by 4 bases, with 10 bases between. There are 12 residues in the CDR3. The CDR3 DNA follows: TGTGCCAGCACTTCGCAGGCCTATGGCTACACCTTC. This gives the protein CASTSQAYGYTF.

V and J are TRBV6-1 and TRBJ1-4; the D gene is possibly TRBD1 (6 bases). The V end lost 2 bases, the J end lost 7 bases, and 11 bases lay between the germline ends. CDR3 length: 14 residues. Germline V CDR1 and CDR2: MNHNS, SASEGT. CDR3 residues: CASSEFRGGEKLFF. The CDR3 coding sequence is TGTGCCAGCAGTGAATTCAGGGGTGGTGAAAAACTGTTTTTT.